This T cell receptor (beta chain) is drawn from a study of identical twins. Trimming took 10 bases from V and 0 from J, leaving 9 bases between them. Germline values: CDR1 ENHRY, CDR2 SYGVKD. The CDR3 loop spans 12 amino acids. At least ten counts were recorded for this clonotype. Its antigen is not known. A single record per CDR3 protein comes from TCRdb applying MiXCR to the 5' RACE reads. The table has 550,000 to 700,000 distinct CDR3 sequences, roughly 20% seen once. General observations from the study: Beta out-of-frame twin sharing showed a weaker excess.

The data also belong to a second study, concerning T cells expressing NK-cell markers. This second study says: Seven of eight sequenced donors tested HCMV-seropositive; one tested seronegative. A few donors' CD3+CD56-NKG2C+ cells were dominated by the same clonotypes.

Input material: PBMCs. This clonotype originated in a young woman in good health. The V call is TRBV10-3, the J call TRBJ2-5; D gene uncertain. The CDR3 DNA follows: TGTGCCACCTCAGAAGACCAAGAGACCCAGTACTTC. Its translation is CATSEDQETQYF.